The rows below give T cell receptor beta chains drawn from one sample of a study of blood T cell repertoires in COVID-19. Generated by immunoSEQ multiplex PCR, the TCRdb table keeps only in-frame clones and is missing some. Of 15,000 to 20,000 clones listed, roughly four fifths were seen once; the top ten hold about 8.9%. The sequenced sample was peripheral blood. These receptors were taken from a human donor in a cohort sampled during active COVID-19. CDR3s include the opening cysteine and the closing phenylalanine or tryptophan. D genes are given only for firm matches. Size is omitted from some rows. Given values are once, few, many or a class for expanded clones.

TRBV27	-	TRBJ1-4	TRBD1	CASSPDRGRGKLFF	TGTGCCAGCAGTCCCGACAGGGGACGGGGAAAACTGTTTTTT
TRBV10-1	-	TRBJ1-5	-	CASPLSNQPQHF	TGCGCCAGCCCCTTGAGCAATCAGCCCCAGCATTTT
TRBV19	once	TRBJ1-1	-	CASLGLERVGTEAFF	TGTGCCAGCCTGGGGCTCGAACGGGTTGGCACTGAAGCTTTCTTT
TRBV12-5	-	TRBJ2-1	-	CASGLAGGEQFF	TGTGCTAGTGGTTTGGCAGGTGGTGAGCAGTTCTTC
TRBV11-1	-	TRBJ2-7	-	CASSLGRVHEQYF	TGTGCCAGCAGCTTAGGCAGGGTCCACGAGCAGTACTTC
TRBV7-3	once	TRBJ2-1	TRBD2	CASSATSGTYNEQFF	TGTGCCAGCAGCGCAACTAGCGGCACTTACAATGAGCAGTTCTTC
TRBV30	-	TRBJ1-2	-	CAWSDLGRYTF	TGTGCCTGGAGTGACTTGGGGCGCTACACCTTC
TRBV7-3	-	TRBJ2-1	TRBD2	CASSLKAGGVDEQFF	TGTGCCAGCAGCTTAAAGGCGGGAGGGGTAGATGAGCAGTTCTTC
TRBV7-2	-	TRBJ1-2	TRBD1	CASSLVRTGYYGYTF	TGTGCCAGCAGCTTAGTTCGGACAGGGTATTATGGCTACACCTTC
TRBV19	-	TRBJ2-7	TRBD2	CASSMSGLAGEYYEQYF	TGTGCCAGTAGTATGTCGGGACTAGCGGGAGAGTACTACGAGCAGTACTTC